The 7 T cell receptor beta chains below all came from one sample that was sequenced in a study of T cell responses to AZD1222 COVID-19 vaccine. The data were produced by immunoSEQ multiplex PCR, yet TCRdb's version contains in-frame clones alone and is incomplete. Of about 85,000 clones listed, 86% are singletons. Here the sequenced sample was peripheral blood, taken on day 0 of AZD1222 vaccination. The receptors come from an adult in good health.

V is TRBV19 and J is TRBJ1-5; D call uncertain. CDR1 LNHDA and CDR2 SQIVND come from the germline V gene (reference sequence). The CDR3 totals 14 residues. Trimming took 6 bases from V and 6 from J, leaving 15 bases between them. Here the CDR3 DNA reads TGTGCCAGTAGGGGCCGGGCGGGAGGTCAGCCCCAGCATTTT. Protein: CASRGRAGGQPQHF.

DNA of the CDR3: TGCAGCGTTACCCTGGGGAGGGGTCAAACCTACGAGCAGTACTTC. Amino acids: CSVTLGRGQTYEQYF. This rearrangement joins TRBV29-1 to TRBJ2-7, with 7 bases fitting TRBD2. The V gene's germline CDR1 is SQVTM and CDR2 ANQGSEA. The CDR3 loop spans 15 amino acids. Trimming at V came to 5 bases and at J to 2 bases, leaving 12 bases not matched to a gene.

V and J are TRBV2 and TRBJ1-1; 7 bases align to TRBD1. The CDR3 length is 15 residues. Germline V CDR1 and CDR2: SNHLY, FYNNEI. V was pared by 3 bases and J by 1 base, with 5 bases of the junction left unmatched. CDR3 in amino acids: CASSDKAGGNTEAFF. The DNA of the CDR3 is TGTGCCAGCAGTGATAAGGCAGGGGGGAACACTGAAGCTTTCTTT.

This clone came up a few times. The chain uses TRBV4-1 and TRBJ1-5, with D hard to call. Trimming pared 1 base from V and 7 bases from J, leaving 8 bases between. Germline CDR1 reads MGHRA; CDR2 reads YSYEKL. The CDR3 is 13 residues long. The CDR3 DNA reads TGCGCCAGCAGCCAAGGGACTACGCAGCCCCAGCATTTT. This sequence encodes CASSQGTTQPQHF.

This clone occurred a few times. This chain uses TRBV19 with TRBJ2-5; 7 nucleotides match TRBD2. V was pared by 7 bases and J by 5 bases, with 13 bases of the junction left unmatched. The germline V gene encodes CDR1 LNHDA and CDR2 SQIVND (reference sequence). The CDR3 totals 15 residues. Here the CDR3 reads CASTRGSGVGETQYF. The CDR3 nucleotides are TGTGCCAGTACACGCGGGAGCGGGGTTGGGGAGACCCAGTACTTC.

This CDR3 reads CASSSEQGAKNIQYF. CDR3 DNA sequence: TGTGCCAGCAGCTCGGAACAGGGTGCCAAAAACATTCAGTACTTC. The chain uses TRBV7-2 and TRBJ2-4; D might be TRBD1 (6 bases). The germline gives CDR1 SGHTA, CDR2 FQGNSA. Trimming took off 4 bases at V and 1 base at J, with 11 bases between the two ends. The CDR3 spans 15 residues.

The chain combines TRBV5-1 with TRBJ2-1; 11 bases map to TRBD2. Germline CDR1 is SGHRS and CDR2 is YFSETQ. Trimming removed 4 bases from V and 6 bases from J; junction bases left unmatched: 6. This CDR3 is 15 amino acids long. CDR3 in amino acids: CASSLPGTSGNEQFF. The CDR3 DNA reads as TGCGCCAGCAGCCTTCCCGGGACTAGCGGCAATGAGCAGTTCTTC.